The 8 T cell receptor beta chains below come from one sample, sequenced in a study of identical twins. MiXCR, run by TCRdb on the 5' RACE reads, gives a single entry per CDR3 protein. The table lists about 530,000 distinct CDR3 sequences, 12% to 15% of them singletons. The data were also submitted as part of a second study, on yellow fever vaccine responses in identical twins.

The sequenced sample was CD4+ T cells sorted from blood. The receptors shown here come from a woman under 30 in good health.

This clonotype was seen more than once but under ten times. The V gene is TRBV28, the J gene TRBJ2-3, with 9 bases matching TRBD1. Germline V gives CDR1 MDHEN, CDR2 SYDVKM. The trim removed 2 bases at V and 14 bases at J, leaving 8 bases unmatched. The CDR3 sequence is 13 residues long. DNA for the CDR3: TGTGCCAGCAGTTTAATGACGGGACAGGGTGCGTATTTT. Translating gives CASSLMTGQGAYF. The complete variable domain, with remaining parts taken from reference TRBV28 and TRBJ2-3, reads DVKVTQSSRYLVKRTGEKVFLECVQDMDHENMFWYRQDPGLGLRLIYFSYDVKMKEKGDIPEGYSVSREKKERFSLILESASTNQTSMYLCASSLMTGQGAYFGPGTRLTVL.

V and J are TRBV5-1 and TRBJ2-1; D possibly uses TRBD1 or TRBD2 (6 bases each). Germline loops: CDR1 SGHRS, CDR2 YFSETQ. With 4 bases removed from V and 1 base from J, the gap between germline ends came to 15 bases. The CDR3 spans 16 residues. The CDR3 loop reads CASSPGAGSSYNEQFF. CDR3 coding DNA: TGCGCCAGCAGCCCGGGGGCGGGGTCATCCTACAATGAGCAGTTCTTC.

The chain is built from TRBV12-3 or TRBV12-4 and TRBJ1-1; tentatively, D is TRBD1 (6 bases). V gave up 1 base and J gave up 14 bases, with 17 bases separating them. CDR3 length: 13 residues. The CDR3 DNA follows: TGTGCCAGCAGTTTAGGTCAGGGCTCGGGACACTTCTTT. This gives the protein CASSLGQGSGHFF.

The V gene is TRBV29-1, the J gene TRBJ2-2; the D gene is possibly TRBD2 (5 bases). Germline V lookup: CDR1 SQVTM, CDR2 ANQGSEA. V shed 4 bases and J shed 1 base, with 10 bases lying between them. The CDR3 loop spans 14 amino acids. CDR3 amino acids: CSVASNLNTGELFF. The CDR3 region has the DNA TGCAGCGTTGCTAGCAACTTGAACACCGGGGAGCTGTTTTTT.

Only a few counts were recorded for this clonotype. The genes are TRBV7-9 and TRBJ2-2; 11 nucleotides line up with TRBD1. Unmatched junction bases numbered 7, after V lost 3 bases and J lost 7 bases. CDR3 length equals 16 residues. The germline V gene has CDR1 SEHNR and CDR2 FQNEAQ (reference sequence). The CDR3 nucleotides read TGTGCCAGCAGCTTTCGGACAGGGGGCGATTTCGGGGAGCTGTTTTTT. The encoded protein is CASSFRTGGDFGELFF.

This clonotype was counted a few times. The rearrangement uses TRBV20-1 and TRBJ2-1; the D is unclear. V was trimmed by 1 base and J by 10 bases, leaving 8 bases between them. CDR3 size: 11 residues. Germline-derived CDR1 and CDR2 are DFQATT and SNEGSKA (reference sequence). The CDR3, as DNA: TGCAGTGCTAGAGGTCAGGCAGAGCAGTTCTTC. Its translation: CSARGQAEQFF.

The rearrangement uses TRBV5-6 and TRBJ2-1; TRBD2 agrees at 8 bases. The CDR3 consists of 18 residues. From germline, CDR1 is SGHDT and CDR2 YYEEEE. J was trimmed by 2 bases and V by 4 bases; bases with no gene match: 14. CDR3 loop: CASSPRLLAANAYNEQFF. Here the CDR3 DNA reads TGTGCCAGCAGCCCCCGCCTACTAGCGGCAAACGCCTACAATGAGCAGTTCTTC.

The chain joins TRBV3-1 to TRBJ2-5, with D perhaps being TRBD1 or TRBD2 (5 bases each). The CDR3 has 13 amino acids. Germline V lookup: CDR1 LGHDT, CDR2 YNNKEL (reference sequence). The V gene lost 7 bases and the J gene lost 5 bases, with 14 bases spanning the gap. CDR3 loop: CASKERGVETQYF. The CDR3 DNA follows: TGTGCCAGCAAGGAGAGGGGAGTGGAGACCCAGTACTTC.